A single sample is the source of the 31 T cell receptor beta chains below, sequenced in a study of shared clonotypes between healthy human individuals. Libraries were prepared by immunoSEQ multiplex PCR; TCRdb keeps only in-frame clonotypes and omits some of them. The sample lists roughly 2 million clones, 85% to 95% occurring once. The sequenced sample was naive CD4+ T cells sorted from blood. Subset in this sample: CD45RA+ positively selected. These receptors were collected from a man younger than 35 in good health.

For the CDR3, the DNA is TGCAGCGTCGCCGGGACTAGCGGGGGGAGGGGCACAGATACGCAGTATTTT. Its translation: CSVAGTSGGRGTDTQYF. The chain joins TRBV29-1 to TRBJ2-3, with 15 positions matching TRBD2. CDR3 length equals 17 residues. With V trimmed by 6 bases and J by 1 base, 8 bases remained unmatched. Per germline, CDR1 SQVTM and CDR2 ANQGSEA.

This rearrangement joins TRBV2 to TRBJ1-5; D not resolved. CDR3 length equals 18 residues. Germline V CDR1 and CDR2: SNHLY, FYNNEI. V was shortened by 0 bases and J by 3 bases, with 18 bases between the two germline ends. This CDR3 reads CASSEAPLTAGYNQPQHF. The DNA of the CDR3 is TGTGCCAGCAGTGAAGCCCCCCTGACGGCAGGTTACAATCAGCCCCAGCATTTT.

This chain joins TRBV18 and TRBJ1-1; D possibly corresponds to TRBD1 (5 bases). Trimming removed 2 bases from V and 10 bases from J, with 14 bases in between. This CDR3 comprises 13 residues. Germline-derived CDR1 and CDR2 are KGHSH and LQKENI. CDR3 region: CASSPGTPPGAFF. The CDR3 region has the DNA TGTGCCAGCTCACCAGGGACGCCACCCGGAGCTTTCTTT.

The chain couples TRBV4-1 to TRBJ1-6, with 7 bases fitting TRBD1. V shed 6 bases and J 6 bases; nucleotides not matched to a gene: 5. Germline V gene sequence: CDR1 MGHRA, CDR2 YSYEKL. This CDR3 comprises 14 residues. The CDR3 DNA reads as TGCGCCAGCAGACAGACAGGGACTAATTCACCCCTCCACTTT. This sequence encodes CASRQTGTNSPLHF.

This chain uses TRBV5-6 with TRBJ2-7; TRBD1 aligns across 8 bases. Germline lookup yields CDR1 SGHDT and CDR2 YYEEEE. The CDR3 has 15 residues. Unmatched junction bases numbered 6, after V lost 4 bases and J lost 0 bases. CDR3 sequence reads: CASSPGDRSSYEQYF. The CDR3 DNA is TGTGCCAGCAGCCCAGGGGACAGGAGCTCCTACGAGCAGTACTTC.

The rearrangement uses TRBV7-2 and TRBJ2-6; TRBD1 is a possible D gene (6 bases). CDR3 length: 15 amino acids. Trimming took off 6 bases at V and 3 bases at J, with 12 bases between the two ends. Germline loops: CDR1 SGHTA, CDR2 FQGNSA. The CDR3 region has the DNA TGTGCCAGCAGAGAACAGGGTCGTGGGGCCAACGTCCTGACTTTC. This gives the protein CASREQGRGANVLTF.

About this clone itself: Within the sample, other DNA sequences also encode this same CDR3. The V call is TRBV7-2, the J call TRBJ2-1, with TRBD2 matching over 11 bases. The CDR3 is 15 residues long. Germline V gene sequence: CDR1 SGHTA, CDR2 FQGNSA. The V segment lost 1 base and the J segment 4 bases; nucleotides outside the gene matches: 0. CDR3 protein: CASSLGLAGYNEQFF. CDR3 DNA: TGTGCCAGCAGCTTAGGACTAGCGGGATACAATGAGCAGTTCTTC.

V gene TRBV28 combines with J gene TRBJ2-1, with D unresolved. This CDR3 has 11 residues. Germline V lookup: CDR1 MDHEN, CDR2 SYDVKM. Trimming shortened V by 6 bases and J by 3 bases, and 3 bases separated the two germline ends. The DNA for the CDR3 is TGTGCCAGCAGGGACTACAATGAGCAGTTCTTC. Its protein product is CASRDYNEQFF.

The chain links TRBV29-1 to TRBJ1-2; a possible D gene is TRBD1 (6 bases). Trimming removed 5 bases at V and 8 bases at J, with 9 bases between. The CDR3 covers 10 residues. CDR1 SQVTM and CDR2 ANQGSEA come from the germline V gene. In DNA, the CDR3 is TGCAGCGTTTCAGGGGAAGGCTACACCTTC. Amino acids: CSVSGEGYTF.

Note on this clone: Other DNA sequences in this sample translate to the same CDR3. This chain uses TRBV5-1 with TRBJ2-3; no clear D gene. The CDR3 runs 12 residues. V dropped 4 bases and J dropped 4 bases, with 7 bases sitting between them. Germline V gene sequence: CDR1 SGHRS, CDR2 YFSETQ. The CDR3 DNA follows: TGCGCCAGCAGCCTGATGCCAGATACGCAGTATTTT. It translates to CASSLMPDTQYF.

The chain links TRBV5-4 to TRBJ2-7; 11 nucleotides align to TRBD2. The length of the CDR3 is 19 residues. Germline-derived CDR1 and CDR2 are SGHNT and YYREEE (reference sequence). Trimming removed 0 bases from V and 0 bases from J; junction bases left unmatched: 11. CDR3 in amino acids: CASSLDFSLAGGSSYEQYF. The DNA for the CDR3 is TGTGCCAGCAGCTTGGATTTCAGTCTAGCGGGAGGAAGCTCCTACGAGCAGTACTTC.

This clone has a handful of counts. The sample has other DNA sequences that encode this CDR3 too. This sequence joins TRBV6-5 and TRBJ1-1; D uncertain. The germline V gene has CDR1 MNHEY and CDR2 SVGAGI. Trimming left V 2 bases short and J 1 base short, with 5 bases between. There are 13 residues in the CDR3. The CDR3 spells CASSYSKNTEAFF. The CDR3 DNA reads TGTGCCAGCAGTTACAGCAAGAACACTGAAGCTTTCTTT.

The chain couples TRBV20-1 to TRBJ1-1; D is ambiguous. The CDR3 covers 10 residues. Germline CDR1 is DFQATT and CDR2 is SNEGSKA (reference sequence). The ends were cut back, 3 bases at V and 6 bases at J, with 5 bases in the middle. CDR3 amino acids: CSASWPEAFF. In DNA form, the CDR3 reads TGCAGTGCTAGTTGGCCTGAAGCTTTCTTT.

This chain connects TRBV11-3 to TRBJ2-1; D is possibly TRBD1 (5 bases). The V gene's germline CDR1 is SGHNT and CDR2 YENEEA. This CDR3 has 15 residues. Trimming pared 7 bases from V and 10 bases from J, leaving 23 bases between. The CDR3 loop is CASIPGQPTAFEQFF. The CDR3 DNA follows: TGTGCCAGCATCCCAGGACAACCGACTGCATTCGAGCAGTTCTTC.

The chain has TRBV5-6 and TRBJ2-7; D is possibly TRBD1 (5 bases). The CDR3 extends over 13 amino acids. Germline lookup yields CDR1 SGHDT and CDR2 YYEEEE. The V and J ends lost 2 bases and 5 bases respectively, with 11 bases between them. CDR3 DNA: TGTGCCAGCAGCTTTTACAGGTACAACGAGCAGTACTTC. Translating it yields CASSFYRYNEQYF.

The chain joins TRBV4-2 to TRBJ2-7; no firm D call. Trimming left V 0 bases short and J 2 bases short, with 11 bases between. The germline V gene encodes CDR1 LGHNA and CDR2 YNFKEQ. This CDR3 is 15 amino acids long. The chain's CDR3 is CASSQEVTIAYEQYF. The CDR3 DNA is TGTGCCAGCAGCCAAGAAGTGACCATCGCCTACGAGCAGTACTTC.

The CDR3 loop is CAWSLLAYSAGELFF. In nucleotides, the CDR3 is TGTGCCTGGAGTTTACTAGCTTACTCGGCCGGGGAGCTGTTTTTT. The chain recombines TRBV30 with TRBJ2-2; weak D call: TRBD2 (6 bases). Trimming left V 2 bases short and J 6 bases short, with 16 bases between. The CDR3 runs 15 residues. Germline CDR1 GTSNPN, CDR2 SVGIG (reference sequence).

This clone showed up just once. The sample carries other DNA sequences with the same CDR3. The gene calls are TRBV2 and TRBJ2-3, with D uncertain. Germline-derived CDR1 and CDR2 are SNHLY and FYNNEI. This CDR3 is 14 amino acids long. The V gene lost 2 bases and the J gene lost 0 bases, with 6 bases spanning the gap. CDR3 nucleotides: TGTGCCAGCAGTGAACTATCTAGCACAGATACGCAGTATTTT. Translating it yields CASSELSSTDTQYF.

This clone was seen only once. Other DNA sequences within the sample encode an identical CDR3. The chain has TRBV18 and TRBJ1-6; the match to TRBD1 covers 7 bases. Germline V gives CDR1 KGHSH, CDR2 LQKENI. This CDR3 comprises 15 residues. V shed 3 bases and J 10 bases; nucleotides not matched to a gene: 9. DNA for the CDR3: TGTGCCAGCTCACCGAGGACAGGTGAAGGCTCACCCCTCCACTTT. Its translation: CASSPRTGEGSPLHF. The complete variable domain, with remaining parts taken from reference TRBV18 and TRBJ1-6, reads NAGVMQNPRHLVRRRGQEARLRCSPMKGHSHVYWYRQLPEEGLKFMVYLQKENIIDESGMPKERFSAEFPKEGPSILRIQQVVRGDSAAYFCASSPRTGEGSPLHFGNGTRLTVT.

For the CDR3, the DNA is TGTGCCAGCAGCTTGTTTAGACTAGCGGGACTAGCCGAGCAGTTCTTC. Residues: CASSLFRLAGLAEQFF. The gene calls are TRBV5-6 and TRBJ2-1; TRBD2 matches 11 bases. The CDR3 extends over 16 amino acids. The germline V gene encodes CDR1 SGHDT and CDR2 YYEEEE. J gave up 10 bases and V 1 base, and 10 bases lay outside the gene matches.

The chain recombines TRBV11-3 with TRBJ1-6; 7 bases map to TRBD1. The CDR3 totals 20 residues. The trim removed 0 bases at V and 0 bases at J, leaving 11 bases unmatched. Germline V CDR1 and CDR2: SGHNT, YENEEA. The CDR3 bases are TGTGCCAGCAGCTTAGATATTTGGGACAGCGGGAGCTCCTATAATTCACCCCTCCACTTT. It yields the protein CASSLDIWDSGSSYNSPLHF.

The CDR3 nucleotides are TGTGCCAGCAACGTTAAAGGGGACACTGAAGCTTTCTTT. Amino acid sequence: CASNVKGDTEAFF. V is TRBV2 and J is TRBJ1-1; the D gene is possibly TRBD1 (5 bases). Trimming pared 7 bases from V and 3 bases from J, leaving 12 bases between. Germline CDR1 and CDR2: SNHLY and FYNNEI. CDR3 length equals 13 residues.

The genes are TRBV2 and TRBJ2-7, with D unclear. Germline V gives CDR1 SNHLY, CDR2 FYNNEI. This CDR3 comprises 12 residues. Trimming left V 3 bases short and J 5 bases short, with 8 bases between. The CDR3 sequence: CASSDPRDEQYF. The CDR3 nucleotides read TGTGCCAGCAGTGACCCGAGAGACGAGCAGTACTTC. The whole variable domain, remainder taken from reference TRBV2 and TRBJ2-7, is EPEVTQTPSHQVTQMGQEVILRCVPISNHLYFYWYRQILGQKVEFLVSFYNNEISEKSEIFDDQFSVERPDGSNFTLKIRSTKLEDSAMYFCASSDPRDEQYFGPGTRLTVT.

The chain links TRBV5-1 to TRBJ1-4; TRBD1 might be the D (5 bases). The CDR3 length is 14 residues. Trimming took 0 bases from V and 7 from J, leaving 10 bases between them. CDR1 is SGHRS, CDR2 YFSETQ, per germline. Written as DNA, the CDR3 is TGCGCCAGCAGCTTGGAGGGGAAAAGTGAAAAACTGTTTTTT. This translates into CASSLEGKSEKLFF.

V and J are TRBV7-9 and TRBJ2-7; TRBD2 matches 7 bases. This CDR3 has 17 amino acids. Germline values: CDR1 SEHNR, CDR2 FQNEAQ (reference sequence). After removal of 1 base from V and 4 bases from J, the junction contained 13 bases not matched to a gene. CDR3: CASSLVLEAGSEYEQYF. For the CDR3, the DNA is TGTGCCAGCAGCTTAGTGTTGGAAGCGGGAAGCGAATACGAGCAGTACTTC. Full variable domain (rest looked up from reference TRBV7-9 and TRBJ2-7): DTGVSQNPRHKITKRGQNVTFRCDPISEHNRLYWYRQTLGQGPEFLTYFQNEAQLEKSRLLSDRFSAERPKGSFSTLEIQRTEQGDSAMYLCASSLVLEAGSEYEQYFGPGTRLTVT.

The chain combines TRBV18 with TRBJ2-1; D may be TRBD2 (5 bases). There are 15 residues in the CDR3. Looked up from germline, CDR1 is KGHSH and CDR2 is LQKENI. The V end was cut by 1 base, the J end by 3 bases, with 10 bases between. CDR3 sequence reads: CASSPLRGNYNEQFF. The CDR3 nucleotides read TGTGCCAGCTCACCACTCCGGGGAAACTACAATGAGCAGTTCTTC.

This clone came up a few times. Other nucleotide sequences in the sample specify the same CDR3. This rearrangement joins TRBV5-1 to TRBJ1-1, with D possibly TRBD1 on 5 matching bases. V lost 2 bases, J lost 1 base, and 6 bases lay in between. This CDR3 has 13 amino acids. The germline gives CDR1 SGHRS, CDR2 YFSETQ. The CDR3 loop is CASSFDRNTEAFF. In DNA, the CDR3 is TGCGCCAGCAGCTTCGACAGGAACACTGAAGCTTTCTTT.

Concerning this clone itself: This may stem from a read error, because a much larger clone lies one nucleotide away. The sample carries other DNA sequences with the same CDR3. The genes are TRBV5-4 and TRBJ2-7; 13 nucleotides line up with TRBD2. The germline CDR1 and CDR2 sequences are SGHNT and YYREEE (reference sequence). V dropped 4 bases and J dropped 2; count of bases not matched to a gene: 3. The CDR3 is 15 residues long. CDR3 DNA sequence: TGTGCCAGCAGCCCGGGGACTAGCGGGACCTACGAGCAGTACTTC. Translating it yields CASSPGTSGTYEQYF.

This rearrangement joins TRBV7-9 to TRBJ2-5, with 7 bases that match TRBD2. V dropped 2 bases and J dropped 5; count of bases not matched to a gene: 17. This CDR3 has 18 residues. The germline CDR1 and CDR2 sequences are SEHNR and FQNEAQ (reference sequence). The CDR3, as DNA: TGTGCCAGCAGCTTAAATCGGGCTAGCGGTTACTCGCGGGAGACCCAGTACTTC. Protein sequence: CASSLNRASGYSRETQYF.

The DNA for the CDR3 is TGCGCCAGCAGACTTCAGACCCAGCCACTGGAGACCCAGTACTTC. Translated, it gives CASRLQTQPLETQYF. This sequence joins TRBV5-1 and TRBJ2-5; D not certain. The CDR3 loop spans 15 amino acids. V dropped 5 bases and J dropped 5 bases, with 19 bases sitting between them. Germline CDR1 and CDR2: SGHRS and YFSETQ. The entire variable domain, with the rest obtained from reference TRBV5-1 and TRBJ2-5, is as follows: KAGVTQTPRYLIKTRGQQVTLSCSPISGHRSVSWYQQTPGQGLQFLFEYFSETQRNKGNFPGRFSGRQFSNSRSEMNVSTLELGDSALYLCASRLQTQPLETQYFGPGTRLLVL.

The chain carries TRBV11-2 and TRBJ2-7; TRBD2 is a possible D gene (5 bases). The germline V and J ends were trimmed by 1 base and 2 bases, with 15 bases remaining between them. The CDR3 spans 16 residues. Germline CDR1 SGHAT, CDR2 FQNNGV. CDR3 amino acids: CASSLAGGHGTYEQYF. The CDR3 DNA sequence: TGTGCCAGCAGCTTAGCCGGCGGGCACGGTACCTACGAGCAGTACTTC.